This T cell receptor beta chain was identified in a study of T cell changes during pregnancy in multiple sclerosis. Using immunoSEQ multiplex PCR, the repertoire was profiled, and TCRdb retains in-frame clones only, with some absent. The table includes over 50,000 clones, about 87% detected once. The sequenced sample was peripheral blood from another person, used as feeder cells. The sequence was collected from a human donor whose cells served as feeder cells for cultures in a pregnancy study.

DNA for the CDR3: TGTGCCAGCAGCTTGCCGGGACTAGATAGTGAGACCCAGTACTTC. Translation gives CASSLPGLDSETQYF. The chain combines TRBV5-4 with TRBJ2-5; 8 bases are shared with TRBD2. The trim removed 1 base at V and 5 bases at J, leaving 7 bases unmatched. The CDR3 extends over 15 amino acids. Germline lookup yields CDR1 SGHNT and CDR2 YYREEE (reference sequence).